This TCR beta chain derives from a study of blood T cell repertoires in COVID-19. As for the study in general: There were acute and convalescent COVID-19 samples, and they came from the United States, Italy and Spain. PBMCs, B-cell-depleted T cells, or T cells were the source of the cDNA or gDNA that made up the material.

Recovery among Cohort 3 donors was established by two negative PCRs, clearance, or symptom resolution. TCRdb keeps only in-frame clones here, not all; method: immunoSEQ multiplex PCR. Found here are about 240,000 clones, about 89% of them singletons; the top ten hold 4.1%. Germline CDR1 reads LNHDA; CDR2 reads SQIVND (reference sequence). The CDR3 spans 15 residues. Trimming took 3 bases from V and 4 from J, leaving 15 bases between them. This receptor was obtained from a woman aged 25 to 45 who had recovered from COVID-19. V and J are TRBV19 and TRBJ1-2; possibly TRBD1 for D (6 bases). The sequenced material came from PBMCs or T cells enriched from blood (not recorded which). Here the CDR3 DNA reads TGTGCCAGTAGTATGGCAGGGGAAGTAGGCTATGGCTACACCTTC. Its translation: CASSMAGEVGYGYTF.